Given below is one T cell receptor beta chain in context. Unstimulated Tregs (CD4+CD25+CD127-) and CD4+CD25- non-Tregs were sorted from PBMCs. The entry originates in a study of Tregs in tolerant kidney transplant recipients. Repertoires were generated with immunoSEQ multiplex PCR, while TCRdb's copy carries only in-frame clones and drops some. The data contain some 60,000 clones, around four fifths of them seen just once; the ten biggest clones take up about 5%. This CDR3 has 15 residues. V was cut by 0 bases and J by 0 bases, with 7 bases left in between. Germline V gives CDR1 LGHNA, CDR2 YSLEER. This clonotype originated in a human donor in good health. The chain employs TRBV4-3 and TRBJ2-3, with D possibly being TRBD2 (6 bases). The sample taken for sequencing was CD4+ T cells from blood. The CDR3, as DNA: TGCGCCAGCAGCCAAGAGGGGACTAGCACAGATACGCAGTATTTT. Amino acids: CASSQEGTSTDTQYF.